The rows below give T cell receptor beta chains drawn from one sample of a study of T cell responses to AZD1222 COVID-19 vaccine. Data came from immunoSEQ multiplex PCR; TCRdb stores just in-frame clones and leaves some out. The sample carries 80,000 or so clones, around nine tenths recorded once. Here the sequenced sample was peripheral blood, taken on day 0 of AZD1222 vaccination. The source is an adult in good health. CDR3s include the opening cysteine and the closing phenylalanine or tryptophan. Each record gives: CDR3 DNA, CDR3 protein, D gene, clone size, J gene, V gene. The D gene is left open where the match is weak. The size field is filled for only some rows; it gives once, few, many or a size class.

TGTGCCAGTAGTATGAGCGGGAGCTTCGGGGGGGGCATCGAATGGAAGACCCAGTACTTC CASSMSGSFGGGIEWKTQYF TRBD2 NA TRBJ2-5 TRBV19
TGTGCCAGCAGCTCCAATCTGGGTCAGCCCCAGCATTTT CASSSNLGQPQHF NA NA TRBJ1-5 TRBV7-2
TGTGCCAGCAGTTCAAGGTGGAACAGTTATGACGAGCAGTACTTC CASSSRWNSYDEQYF NA NA TRBJ2-7 TRBV3-1/TRBV3-2
TGTGCCAGCAGCCTCGGACTAGCGGGGACCTACGAGCAGTACTTC CASSLGLAGTYEQYF TRBD2 NA TRBJ2-7 TRBV7-9
TGTGCAAGTCGCTCCCCCCGGGGACCAGGGTGG CASRSPRGPGW NA NA TRBJ1-2 TRBV12-2
TGTGCCACCGGCCCGGGCGGAAACACCATATATTTT CATGPGGNTIYF NA few TRBJ1-3 TRBV19
TGTGCCAGCAGCTTGTACCCACAGGGGCGGGAAAGGACTGAAGCTTTCTTT CASSLYPQGRERTEAFF TRBD1 NA TRBJ1-1 TRBV7-3
TGTGCCAGCAGTTTGGGGGGAGGGGGCTCCTACAATGAGCAGTTCTTC CASSLGGGGSYNEQFF NA NA TRBJ2-1 TRBV6-5
TGTGCCAGCAGTCCTAATGATGCCCATAATGAAAAACTGTTTTTT CASSPNDAHNEKLFF NA NA TRBJ1-4 TRBV27
TGTGCCAGCAGCTCTCCAGGGGGAAACAATGAGCAGTTCTTC CASSSPGGNNEQFF TRBD1 NA TRBJ2-1 TRBV11-3
TGTGCCAGCAGTTACTGGGGACAAAAGAAGCATGGCTACACCTTC CASSYWGQKKHGYTF NA NA TRBJ1-2 TRBV6-5
TGTGCCGCAAGGGGCTCCTACGAGCAGTACTTC CAARGSYEQYF NA NA TRBJ2-7 TRBV6-5
TGTGCCAGCAGTTTAGACAGCAGGCCCCAGCATTTT CASSLDSRPQHF NA NA TRBJ1-5 TRBV12-3/TRBV12-4
TGTGCCAGTAGTACAGGACTAGCGGGATACAATGAGCAGTTCTTC CASSTGLAGYNEQFF TRBD2 NA TRBJ2-1 TRBV19
TGTGCCAGTAGTCGGCAGCAGGGATCCCATGGCTACACCTTC CASSRQQGSHGYTF NA NA TRBJ1-2 TRBV19
TGTGCCAGCAGCTTAGATCTGGGCTCCTACAATGAGCAGTTCTTC CASSLDLGSYNEQFF NA NA TRBJ2-1 TRBV11-3
TGTGCCAGCAGTCCCCGCGGACCCCTCCACTTT CASSPRGPLHF NA NA TRBJ1-6 TRBV6-1
TGTGCCAGCTCACCCACATCGGAAGGGATCAATCAGCCCCAGCATTTT CASSPTSEGINQPQHF NA NA TRBJ1-5 TRBV18